Listed here are 32 T cell receptor beta chains from one sample, sequenced in a study of blood T cells in healthy people across ages. With a J-beta primer mix and a sample-barcoded 5' primer, a second PCR ran roughly 6 to 11 cycles. TCRdb reanalysed the 5' RACE reads using MiXCR and keeps one entry per CDR3 protein. The table lists about 1.6 million distinct CDR3 sequences, approximately 32% of them singletons. Material: blood. These receptors all stem from a woman aged 25 to 39 in good health.

This clonotype was seen at least ten times. The chain is built from TRBV28 and TRBJ2-7; TRBD2 aligns across 10 bases. Germline-derived CDR1 and CDR2 are MDHEN and SYDVKM. The CDR3 covers 17 residues. The V gene end was trimmed by 3 bases and the J gene end by 2 bases; junction bases not matched to a gene: 10. The CDR3 region has the DNA TGTGCCAGCAGTTTGGAGCGGGAGGGCCCCGCAGCCTACGAGCAGTACTTC. The encoded protein is CASSLEREGPAAYEQYF.

This clonotype was detected ten times or more. This chain connects TRBV29-1 to TRBJ2-5; D not certain. V was cut by 6 bases and J by 5 bases, with 16 bases left in between. Germline V gene sequence: CDR1 SQVTM, CDR2 ANQGSEA. The CDR3 runs to 13 residues. CDR3 region: CSVSPGPRETQYF. The CDR3 DNA sequence: TGCAGCGTGTCCCCCGGGCCGAGGGAGACCCAGTACTTC.

The rearrangement joins TRBV5-1 to TRBJ2-7; D ambiguous. V lost 0 bases and J lost 0, with 10 bases in between. From germline, CDR1 is SGHRS and CDR2 YFSETQ. The CDR3 loop spans 15 amino acids. CDR3: CASSLGASVSYEQYF. The CDR3 bases are TGCGCCAGCAGCTTGGGTGCGAGCGTCTCCTACGAGCAGTACTTC.

This clonotype has more than one count but fewer than ten. The junction differs from germline at one of its ends, possibly a read error. The rearrangement joins TRBV4-1 to TRBJ2-5; TRBD1 is a possible D gene (6 bases). The J call may not be correct, given that the DNA end is closer to TRBJ2-7. In germline, CDR1 is MGHRA, CDR2 YSYEKL. The CDR3 sequence is 14 residues long. The CDR3 loop reads CTSSQIDRSYEQYF. The CDR3 nucleotides are TGCACCAGCAGCCAAATCGACAGGTCCTACGAGCAGTACTTC.

The chain is built from TRBV20-1 and TRBJ1-5; 8 bases map to TRBD1. Germline lookup yields CDR1 DFQATT and CDR2 SNEGSKA (reference sequence). J gave up 2 bases and V 5 bases, and 5 bases lay outside the gene matches. The CDR3 length is 14 residues. For the CDR3, the DNA is TGCAGTGCTCAACCACAGGGGGGCAATCAGCCCCAGCATTTT. Translation: CSAQPQGGNQPQHF.

This chain links TRBV20-1 with TRBJ2-3, with TRBD2 as a possible D gene (6 bases). The V end was cut by 0 bases, the J end by 5 bases, with 15 bases between. CDR1 is DFQATT, CDR2 SNEGSKA, per germline (reference sequence). This CDR3 region has 15 residues. The CDR3 here is CSARDRRGRIDTQYF. Written as DNA, the CDR3 is TGCAGTGCTAGAGATCGGAGGGGCCGCATAGATACGCAGTATTTT.

The gene calls are TRBV20-1 and TRBJ1-5; no firm D call. CDR1 is DFQATT and CDR2 is SNEGSKA in the germline V gene (reference sequence). The CDR3 length is 15 residues. V was cut by 6 bases and J by 6 bases, with 21 bases left in between. This chain's CDR3 is CSATLLGSGSQPQHF. The CDR3 DNA reads as TGCAGTGCCACTTTGCTAGGGAGTGGAAGTCAGCCCCAGCATTTT.

This rearrangement joins TRBV7-8 to TRBJ1-1, with D maybe TRBD1 (6 bases). Germline lookup yields CDR1 SGHVS and CDR2 FQNEAQ. The CDR3 length is 15 residues. Trimming pared 1 base from V and 8 bases from J, leaving 17 bases between. This chain's CDR3 is CASSLVQGGPGEAFF. The CDR3 nucleotides are TGTGCCAGCAGCTTAGTGCAAGGGGGACCCGGAGAAGCTTTCTTT.

On this clonotype itself: A much larger clone lies a single base off, so this may be a read error. The chain links TRBV20-1 to TRBJ1-2; no definite D call. The CDR3 covers 14 residues. Germline V gives CDR1 DFQATT, CDR2 SNEGSKA (reference sequence). CDR3 sequence reads: CSATGDAGNYGHTF. DNA for the CDR3: TGCAGTGCTACTGGGGATGCGGGCAACTATGGCCACACCTTC.

V gene TRBV4-2 combines with J gene TRBJ2-5; the match to TRBD2 covers 7 bases. V shed 0 bases and J 2 bases; nucleotides not matched to a gene: 12. Germline-derived CDR1 and CDR2 are LGHNA and YNFKEQ. There are 18 residues in the CDR3. CDR3 nucleotide sequence: TGTGCCAGCAGCCAAGATAATGCGCTAGCGGCGGGGCAAGAGACCCAGTACTTC. Translated, it gives CASSQDNALAAGQETQYF.

This clonotype was seen more than once but under ten times. This chain connects TRBV12-3 or TRBV12-4 to TRBJ1-2; D call uncertain. This CDR3 contains 13 residues. The V gene lost 6 bases and the J gene lost 7 bases, with 15 bases spanning the gap. CDR3 nucleotide sequence: TGTGCCAGCAGCTTAAACAGATTCAGTGGCTACACCTTC. Amino acid sequence: CASSLNRFSGYTF.

This clonotype was seen a handful of times. V is TRBV28 and J is TRBJ2-3; D gene unclear. CDR3 length: 12 amino acids. V lost 2 bases to trimming and J lost 8 bases, with 8 bases between them. Per the germline V gene, CDR1 is MDHEN and CDR2 is SYDVKM. CDR3 nucleotide sequence: TGTGCCAGCAGTTTAAGCCCCGGTACGCAGTATTTT. This gives the protein CASSLSPGTQYF.

There are a few counts of this clonotype. This sequence joins TRBV4-1 and TRBJ2-2; maybe TRBD2 (6 bases). V lost 7 bases and J lost 1, with 10 bases in between. The CDR3 spans 14 residues. Looked up from germline, CDR1 is MGHRA and CDR2 is YSYEKL. The CDR3 is CASTGTENTGELFF. DNA for the CDR3: TGCGCCAGCACCGGGACTGAGAACACCGGGGAGCTGTTTTTT.

The chain is built from TRBV6-6 and TRBJ2-1; unclear D gene. CDR3 length equals 15 residues. Germline CDR1 and CDR2: MNHNY and SVGAGI (reference sequence). The V end lost 6 bases, the J end lost 4 bases, and 16 bases lay between the germline ends. CDR3 region: CASSLPSQAYNEQFF. The CDR3 nucleotides read TGTGCCAGCAGCCTACCGTCCCAGGCGTACAATGAGCAGTTCTTC.

The chain employs TRBV24-1 and TRBJ2-3; D is unresolved. The CDR3 totals 14 residues. The V gene lost 5 bases and the J gene lost 0 bases, with 8 bases spanning the gap. Germline CDR1 reads KGHDR; CDR2 reads SFDVKD. The CDR3 loop reads CATSGGQSTDTQYF. The CDR3 coding sequence is TGTGCCACCAGTGGAGGTCAGAGCACAGATACGCAGTATTTT.

The chain employs TRBV4-2 and TRBJ2-1; a possible D gene is TRBD2 (5 bases). In germline, CDR1 is LGHNA, CDR2 YNFKEQ. This CDR3 has 17 amino acids. V gave up 0 bases and J gave up 2 bases, with 14 bases separating them. The CDR3 DNA is TGTGCCAGCAGCCAAGATCTCCCGGGAAGGACCTACAATGAGCAGTTCTTC. Amino acid sequence: CASSQDLPGRTYNEQFF.

The chain couples TRBV20-1 to TRBJ1-5; D unclear. CDR1 is DFQATT, CDR2 SNEGSKA, per germline (reference sequence). The CDR3 totals 15 residues. Between the trimmed V and J ends, which lost 3 bases and 5 bases, there was a span of 17 bases. CDR3 bases: TGCAGTGCTAGCCGCCCCGACATGTCAGATCAGCCCCAGCATTTT. Amino acid sequence: CSASRPDMSDQPQHF.

Of note for this clonotype: Possible read error: a much larger clone is one base away. The chain is built from TRBV29-1 and TRBJ2-5; TRBD2 matches 9 bases. CDR1 and CDR2 (germline): SQVTM, ANQGSEA. V dropped 5 bases and J dropped 5; count of bases not matched to a gene: 12. CDR3 length: 15 residues. The DNA for the CDR3 is TGCAGCGTTACTGGACTAGCGAGAGTAGGGGAGACCCAGTACTTC. Amino acid sequence: CSVTGLARVGETQYF.

The V and J genes are TRBV7-8 and TRBJ1-1; the match to TRBD1 covers 10 bases. With 7 bases clipped from V and 0 bases from J, the junction kept 11 bases outside the gene matches. CDR1 and CDR2 (germline): SGHVS, FQNEAQ. The CDR3 is 17 amino acids. The CDR3 region has the DNA TGTGCCAGCAACCTAAGGGACAGGGGCGAAGTGAACACTGAAGCTTTCTTT. Translating it yields CASNLRDRGEVNTEAFF.

This clonotype was counted only a few times. The chain employs TRBV20-1 and TRBJ2-5; TRBD2 matches 10 bases. Trimming took 3 bases from V and 5 from J; bases not matched to a gene: 6. The CDR3 length is 14 residues. CDR1 DFQATT and CDR2 SNEGSKA come from the germline V gene (reference sequence). In nucleotides, the CDR3 is TGCAGTGCTAGTCCTAGCGGGAGAGGCGAGACCCAGTACTTC. It specifies CSASPSGRGETQYF.

V is TRBV7-2 and J is TRBJ2-3; D ambiguous. The CDR3 is made up of 15 amino acids. Germline-derived CDR1 and CDR2 are SGHTA and FQGNSA. The germline V and J ends were trimmed by 5 bases and 6 bases, with 18 bases remaining between them. The DNA for the CDR3 is TGTGCCAGCAGCCTTGACTTACATTCAGGCGATACGCAGTATTTT. Its protein product is CASSLDLHSGDTQYF.

The chain employs TRBV2 and TRBJ1-4; D not resolved. Germline V lookup: CDR1 SNHLY, CDR2 FYNNEI. V dropped 4 bases and J dropped 8 bases, with 5 bases sitting between them. The CDR3 sequence is 11 residues long. CDR3 sequence: CASSGEEKLFF. CDR3 nucleotide sequence: TGTGCCAGCAGTGGCGAGGAAAAACTGTTTTTT. The full variable domain, completed using reference TRBV2 and TRBJ1-4, is EPEVTQTPSHQVTQMGQEVILRCVPISNHLYFYWYRQILGQKVEFLVSFYNNEISEKSEIFDDQFSVERPDGSNFTLKIRSTKLEDSAMYFCASSGEEKLFFGSGTQLSVL.

CDR3 bases: TGTGCCAGCAGCTTATGGACTAGCGGGACAAATGAGCAGTTCTTC. Residues: CASSLWTSGTNEQFF. V is TRBV7-3 and J is TRBJ2-1; 12 bases align to TRBD2. CDR3 size: 15 residues. From germline, CDR1 is SGHTA and CDR2 FQGTGA. V shed 2 bases and J 7 bases; nucleotides not matched to a gene: 3.

Details on this clonotype: Relative to the germline gene, one junction end is altered; a read error may explain this. The V and J genes are TRBV11-2 and TRBJ2-1; 8 bases fit TRBD2. Germline V gene data show CDR1 as SGHAT and CDR2 as FQNNGV. CDR3 length equals 16 residues. In DNA form, the CDR3 reads TGTGCCAGCGGCTTTGCCCTCAGCGGGGGATACAATGAGCAGTTCTTC. Its protein is CASGFALSGGYNEQFF.

There are a few counts of this clonotype. The chain links TRBV5-1 to TRBJ2-7; D is ambiguous. CDR3 length equals 15 residues. Germline CDR1 is SGHRS and CDR2 is YFSETQ. Trimming took 2 bases from V and 6 from J, leaving 18 bases between them. The CDR3 DNA reads as TGCGCCAGCAGCTTATCTTCTCTCGGTCCTCCCGAGCAGTACTTC. It is translated as CASSLSSLGPPEQYF.

The chain links TRBV2 to TRBJ2-7, with 9 bases lining up with TRBD1. CDR1 is SNHLY and CDR2 is FYNNEI in the germline V gene. The CDR3 sequence is 17 residues long. V shed 3 bases and J 2 bases; nucleotides not matched to a gene: 11. The CDR3 region is CASSEGQGGSFAYEQYF. The CDR3, as DNA: TGTGCCAGCAGTGAGGGACAGGGAGGCTCCTTCGCCTACGAGCAGTACTTC.

V and J are TRBV20-1 and TRBJ1-5; TRBD1 matches at 7 bases. There are 14 residues in the CDR3. The germline CDR1 and CDR2 sequences are DFQATT and SNEGSKA (reference sequence). CDR3 in amino acids: CGGSFQGGNQPQHF. The CDR3 nucleotides read TGCGGTGGTTCATTCCAGGGGGGAAATCAGCCCCAGCATTTT.

This clonotype was observed a few times. The chain has TRBV27 and TRBJ2-7; 7 nucleotides align to TRBD1. Germline CDR1 and CDR2: MNHEY and SMNVEV (reference sequence). This CDR3 has 13 amino acids. V shed 3 bases and J 9 bases; nucleotides not matched to a gene: 8. The CDR3 loop is CASSFRGQATQYF. CDR3 DNA: TGTGCCAGCAGTTTCCGCGGACAGGCAACGCAGTACTTC.

The chain joins TRBV4-1 to TRBJ1-4; D gene uncertain. The CDR3 length is 17 residues. With 1 base removed from V and 0 bases from J, the gap between germline ends came to 12 bases. The germline V gene has CDR1 MGHRA and CDR2 YSYEKL. For the CDR3, the DNA is TGCGCCAGCAGCCAAGGTCCTACGGTGACAACTAATGAAAAACTGTTTTTT. This codes for CASSQGPTVTTNEKLFF.

Of note for this clonotype: Since a much larger clone is just one base distant, this may be a read error. This sequence joins TRBV4-2 and TRBJ2-7; 10 nucleotides match TRBD1. CDR1 is LGHNA and CDR2 is YNFKEQ in the germline V gene. The CDR3 covers 14 residues. The CDR3 DNA reads as TGTGCCAGCAGTCAAGGGACAGGGGTCTACGAGCAGTACTTC. This translates into CASSQGTGVYEQYF.

This clonotype has only a few counts. CDR3 in DNA: TGCAGTGTTCCCCGTCTGACAGGGGGTATCCACGAGCAGTACTTC. This sequence encodes CSVPRLTGGIHEQYF. The chain links TRBV20-1 to TRBJ2-7; 9 bases are a match to TRBD1. The J segment lost 5 bases and the V segment lost 7 bases, leaving 15 bases of the junction unmatched. CDR1 DFQATT and CDR2 SNEGSKA come from the germline V gene (reference sequence). The CDR3 length is 15 residues.

This clonotype was seen many times. The J gene is TRBJ1-2, the V gene TRBV6-6; D not certain. Looked up from germline, CDR1 is MNHNY and CDR2 is SVGAGI (reference sequence). V lost 8 bases and J lost 1, with 17 bases in between. The CDR3 length is 15 residues. CDR3 protein: CASLKLQSNNYGYTF. The CDR3 DNA is TGTGCCAGCCTAAAACTCCAGTCAAATAACTATGGCTACACCTTC.